The 21 T cell receptor beta chains reported below all come from one sample, sequenced in a study of cytomegalovirus exposure and HLA in healthy donors. The PCR was carried out with 60 Vbeta primers and 13 Jbeta primers. Measured with immunoSEQ multiplex PCR; TCRdb has only the in-frame clones, and not every one. The sample has over 25,000 clones, around 64% seen once; the top ten hold roughly 4.5%. What was sequenced was PBMCs. These receptors all come from a woman between 45 and 65 years old in good health and CMV-seronegative.

This clone was detected only a few times. V and J are TRBV7-9 and TRBJ2-7; 7 bases align to TRBD1. Losses at the gene ends were 1 base for V and 0 bases for J; bases not matched to a gene: 6. CDR3 length equals 16 residues. CDR1 and CDR2 (germline): SEHNR, FQNEAQ (reference sequence). The CDR3 protein is CASSLVWTGSSYEQYF. As DNA, the CDR3 is TGTGCCAGCAGCTTAGTTTGGACAGGCAGCTCCTACGAGCAGTACTTC. Variable domain in full (rest from reference TRBV7-9 and TRBJ2-7): DTGVSQNPRHKITKRGQNVTFRCDPISEHNRLYWYRQTLGQGPEFLTYFQNEAQLEKSRLLSDRFSAERPKGSFSTLEIQRTEQGDSAMYLCASSLVWTGSSYEQYFGPGTRLTVT.

This chain links TRBV4-2 with TRBJ1-1, with D maybe TRBD1 (6 bases). The CDR3 has 14 residues. From germline, CDR1 is LGHNA and CDR2 YNFKEQ. The V end lost 0 bases, the J end lost 12 bases, and 17 bases lay between the germline ends. The CDR3 DNA is TGTGCCAGCAGCCAAGATCGAGGTCAACAGGGACCTTTCTTT. Translation gives CASSQDRGQQGPFF.

A few counts support this clone. The J gene is TRBJ1-1, the V gene TRBV6-1; no reliable D call. In germline, CDR1 is MNHNS, CDR2 SASEGT. This CDR3 contains 13 residues. Between the trimmed V and J ends, which lost 5 bases and 1 base, there was a span of 8 bases. The DNA for the CDR3 is TGTGCCAGCAGTCCCCGGGGGAACACTGAAGCTTTCTTT. Protein sequence: CASSPRGNTEAFF.

This clone was seen a few times. V usage is TRBV11-2 and J usage is TRBJ1-2, with a weak D call TRBD1 (5 bases). The V gene lost 1 base and the J gene lost 4 bases, with 13 bases spanning the gap. This CDR3 region has 15 residues. In germline, CDR1 is SGHAT, CDR2 FQNNGV. The CDR3 DNA follows: TGTGCCAGCAGCTTAGGCCCGGGGGTTTTCTATGGCTACACCTTC. It specifies CASSLGPGVFYGYTF.

The J gene is TRBJ2-7, the V gene TRBV5-1; 9 bases are shared with TRBD1. Germline V lookup: CDR1 SGHRS, CDR2 YFSETQ. The CDR3 sequence is 16 residues long. V was pared by 4 bases and J by 7 bases, with 15 bases of the junction left unmatched. The chain's CDR3 is CASSRGVGTGLREQYF. As DNA, the CDR3 is TGCGCCAGCAGCCGTGGGGTCGGGACAGGGCTCAGAGAGCAGTACTTC.

The CDR3 sequence is CASSFGRDLYEQYF. The DNA for the CDR3 is TGCGCCAGCAGCTTCGGGCGGGACCTCTACGAGCAGTACTTC. The J gene is TRBJ2-7, the V gene TRBV5-1, with D perhaps matching TRBD2 (6 bases). Per the germline V gene, CDR1 is SGHRS and CDR2 is YFSETQ. The CDR3 is 14 amino acids. The ends were cut back, 2 bases at V and 3 bases at J, with 12 bases in the middle.

The J gene is TRBJ2-7, the V gene TRBV10-3, with D possibly matching TRBD1 (6 bases). Trimming removed 9 bases from V and 3 bases from J, with 12 bases in between. CDR1 and CDR2 from the germline V gene are ENHRY and SYGVKD. CDR3 length equals 12 residues. The CDR3: CAISRGSYEQYF. DNA for the CDR3: TGTGCCATTTCCAGGGGTAGCTACGAGCAGTACTTC.

This clone showed up just once. The V gene is TRBV14, the J gene TRBJ1-5; D remains unclear. The V end lost 5 bases, the J end lost 5 bases, and 10 bases lay between the germline ends. This CDR3 contains 13 residues. Per the germline V gene, CDR1 is SGHDN and CDR2 is FVKESK. In nucleotides, the CDR3 is TGTGCCAGCAGCGATAGAAGAGATCAGCCCCAGCATTTT. This translates into CASSDRRDQPQHF. Full variable domain (rest looked up from reference TRBV14 and TRBJ1-5): EAGVTQFPSHSVIEKGQTVTLRCDPISGHDNLYWYRRVMGKEIKFLLHFVKESKQDESGMPNNRFLAERTGGTYSTLKVQPAELEDSGVYFCASSDRRDQPQHFGDGTRLSIL.

The chain carries TRBV5-1 and TRBJ2-2, with TRBD1 as a possible D gene (5 bases). V was cut by 9 bases and J by 4 bases, with 10 bases left in between. CDR1 and CDR2 (germline): SGHRS, YFSETQ. The CDR3 is 12 residues long. In DNA, the CDR3 is TGCGCCATCGGACAACCCACCGGGGAGCTGTTTTTT. Amino acids: CAIGQPTGELFF.

The chain carries TRBV27 and TRBJ1-5; D gene ambiguous. Trimming cost V 4 bases and J 6 bases, with 10 bases left between them. This CDR3 is 13 amino acids long. Germline CDR1 is MNHEY and CDR2 is SMNVEV (reference sequence). The CDR3 protein is CASSWAVGQPQHF. The CDR3 nucleotides are TGTGCCAGCAGTTGGGCCGTGGGTCAGCCCCAGCATTTT.

The chain recombines TRBV29-1 with TRBJ2-5; D possibly corresponds to TRBD2 (5 bases). Between the trimmed V and J ends, which lost 7 bases and 0 bases, there was a span of 12 bases. CDR3 length equals 13 residues. Germline V gives CDR1 SQVTM, CDR2 ANQGSEA. The CDR3 DNA is TGCAGCGGGGGAGATGACCACCAAGAGACCCAGTACTTC. Translating gives CSGGDDHQETQYF.

The chain carries TRBV4-2 and TRBJ1-1, with 7 bases fitting TRBD1. The CDR3 spans 15 residues. Unmatched junction bases numbered 3, after V lost 1 base and J lost 1 base. Per germline, CDR1 LGHNA and CDR2 YNFKEQ. CDR3 bases: TGTGCCAGCAGCCAAGGACAGGGTACGAACACTGAAGCTTTCTTT. Protein: CASSQGQGTNTEAFF.

The rearrangement links TRBV6-5 to TRBJ2-7, with 7 bases identical to TRBD1. The germline V gene encodes CDR1 MNHEY and CDR2 SVGAGI. The V and J ends lost 6 bases and 2 bases, in that order; junction bases with no gene match: 4. The CDR3 consists of 13 residues. CDR3 in amino acids: CASSRQGTYEQYF. The CDR3 DNA reads as TGTGCCAGCAGCCGACAGGGTACCTACGAGCAGTACTTC.

The chain uses TRBV6-1 and TRBJ2-6, with D uncertain. The germline V gene encodes CDR1 MNHNS and CDR2 SASEGT. V lost 2 bases and J lost 2, with 7 bases in between. This CDR3 comprises 15 residues. The CDR3 is CASSENSPGANVLTF. The DNA for the CDR3 is TGTGCCAGCAGTGAAAACTCTCCTGGGGCCAACGTCCTGACTTTC.

The V and J genes are TRBV18 and TRBJ1-1; perhaps TRBD1 as D (6 bases). The CDR3 sequence is 15 residues long. V was cut by 6 bases and J by 5 bases, with 19 bases left in between. The V gene's germline CDR1 is KGHSH and CDR2 LQKENI. As DNA, the CDR3 is TGTGCCAGCTCTCGAGACAGGCCCTGGAGGACTGAAGCTTTCTTT. It yields the protein CASSRDRPWRTEAFF.

The rearrangement joins TRBV7-9 to TRBJ2-1, with TRBD2 matching over 13 bases. Looked up from germline, CDR1 is SEHNR and CDR2 is FQNEAQ (reference sequence). The CDR3 sequence is 14 residues long. J gave up 8 bases and V 10 bases, and 8 bases lay outside the gene matches. The CDR3 DNA reads as TGTGCCATTCGGACTAGCGGGAGTAAGGATGAGCAGTTCTTC. Residues: CAIRTSGSKDEQFF.

The chain combines TRBV19 with TRBJ1-6; D is ambiguous. The CDR3 has 13 amino acids. Trimming pared 4 bases from V and 7 bases from J, leaving 8 bases between. Germline CDR1 LNHDA, CDR2 SQIVND (reference sequence). CDR3 protein: CASSSDWNSPLHF. The CDR3 DNA reads as TGTGCCAGTAGTAGTGACTGGAATTCACCCCTCCACTTT. Full variable domain (missing parts from reference TRBV19 and TRBJ1-6): DGGITQSPKYLFRKEGQNVTLSCEQNLNHDAMYWYRQDPGQGLRLIYYSQIVNDFQKGDIAEGYSVSREKKESFPLTVTSAQKNPTAFYLCASSSDWNSPLHFGNGTRLTVT.

The chain links TRBV13 to TRBJ2-5; 8 nucleotides agree with TRBD2. Germline-derived CDR1 and CDR2 are PRHDT and FYEKMQ (reference sequence). V trimming: 4 bases; J trimming: 5 bases; junction bases outside the gene matches: 12. CDR3 size: 16 residues. The DNA of the CDR3 is TGTGCCAGCAGCTGGACCGGGACTAGGGGATGGGAGACCCAGTACTTC. It yields the protein CASSWTGTRGWETQYF.

The chain carries TRBV6-5 and TRBJ1-2; tentative D call: TRBD1 (6 bases). Trimming pared 2 bases from V and 2 bases from J, leaving 12 bases between. This CDR3 contains 15 residues. CDR1 is MNHEY and CDR2 is SVGAGI in the germline V gene. Here the CDR3 DNA reads TGTGCCAGCAGTTACGGGCAGGGGCACAACTATGGCTACACCTTC. This sequence encodes CASSYGQGHNYGYTF.

The rearrangement links TRBV2 to TRBJ1-4; 9 bases agree with TRBD1. The ends lost 3 bases at V and 2 bases at J; junction bases unmatched: 7. There are 17 residues in the CDR3. Germline assignment: CDR1 SNHLY and CDR2 FYNNEI. The CDR3 reads CASSDLVTGGTNEKLFF. The CDR3 nucleotides read TGTGCCAGCAGTGATCTCGTGACAGGGGGGACTAATGAAAAACTGTTTTTT.

In DNA, the CDR3 is TGTGCCAGCACCCTTACGAGCTCCTACAATGAGCAGTTCTTC. This gives the protein CASTLTSSYNEQFF. The chain uses TRBV6-1 and TRBJ2-1; D is unclear. The CDR3 is 14 residues long. Germline values: CDR1 MNHNS, CDR2 SASEGT. The V end lost 7 bases, the J end lost 0 bases, and 10 bases lay between the germline ends.